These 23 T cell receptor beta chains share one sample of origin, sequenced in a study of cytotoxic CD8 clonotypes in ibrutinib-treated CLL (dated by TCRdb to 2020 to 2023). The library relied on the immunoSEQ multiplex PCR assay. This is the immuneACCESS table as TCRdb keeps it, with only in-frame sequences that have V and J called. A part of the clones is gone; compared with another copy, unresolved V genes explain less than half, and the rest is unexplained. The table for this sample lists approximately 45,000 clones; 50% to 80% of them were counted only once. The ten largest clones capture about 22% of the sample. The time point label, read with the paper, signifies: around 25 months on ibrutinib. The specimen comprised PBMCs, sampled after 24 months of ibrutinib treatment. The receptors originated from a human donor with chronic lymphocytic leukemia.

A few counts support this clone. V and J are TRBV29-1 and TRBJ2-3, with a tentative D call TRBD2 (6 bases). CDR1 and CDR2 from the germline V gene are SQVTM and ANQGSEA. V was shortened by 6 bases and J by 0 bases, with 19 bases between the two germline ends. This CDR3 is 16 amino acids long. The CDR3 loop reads CSVRGNSGESTDTQYF. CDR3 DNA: TGCAGCGTCCGAGGGAATAGCGGCGAAAGCACAGATACGCAGTATTTT.

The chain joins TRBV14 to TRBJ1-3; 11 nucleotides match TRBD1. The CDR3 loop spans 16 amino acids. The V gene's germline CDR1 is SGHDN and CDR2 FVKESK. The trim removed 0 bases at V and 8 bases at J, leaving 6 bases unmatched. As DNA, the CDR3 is TGTGCCAGCAGCCAAGATTGGGGACAGGGGGGACACACCATATATTTT. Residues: CASSQDWGQGGHTIYF.

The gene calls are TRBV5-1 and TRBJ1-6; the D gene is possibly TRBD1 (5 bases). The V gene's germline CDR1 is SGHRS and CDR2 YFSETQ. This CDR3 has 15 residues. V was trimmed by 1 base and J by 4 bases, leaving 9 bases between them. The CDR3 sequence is CASSLTGEYNSPLHF. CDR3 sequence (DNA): TGCGCCAGCAGCTTGACAGGAGAATATAATTCACCCCTCCACTTT.

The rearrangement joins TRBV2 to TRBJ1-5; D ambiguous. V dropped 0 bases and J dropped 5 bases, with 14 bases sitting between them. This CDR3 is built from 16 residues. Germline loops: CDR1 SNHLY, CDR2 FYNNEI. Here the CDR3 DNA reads TGTGCCAGCAGTGAAGCAACGAGGGTGGTGTATCAGCCCCAGCATTTT. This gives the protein CASSEATRVVYQPQHF.

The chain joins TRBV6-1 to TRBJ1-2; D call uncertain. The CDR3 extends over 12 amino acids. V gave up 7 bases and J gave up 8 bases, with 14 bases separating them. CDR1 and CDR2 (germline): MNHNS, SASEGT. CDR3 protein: CASTEGGRGYTF. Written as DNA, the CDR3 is TGTGCCAGCACCGAGGGCGGTAGGGGCTACACCTTC.

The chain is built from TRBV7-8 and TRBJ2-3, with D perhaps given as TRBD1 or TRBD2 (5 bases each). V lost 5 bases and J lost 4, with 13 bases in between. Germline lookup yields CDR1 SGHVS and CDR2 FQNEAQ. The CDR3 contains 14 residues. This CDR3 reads CASSLRRGADTQYF. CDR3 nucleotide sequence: TGTGCCAGCAGCCTCAGGCGAGGGGCAGATACGCAGTATTTT.

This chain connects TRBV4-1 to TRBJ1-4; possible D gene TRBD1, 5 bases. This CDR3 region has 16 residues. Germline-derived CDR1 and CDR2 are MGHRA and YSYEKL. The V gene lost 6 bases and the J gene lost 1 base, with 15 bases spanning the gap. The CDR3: CASRGGSGITNEKLFF. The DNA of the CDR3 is TGCGCCAGCAGGGGTGGGTCAGGGATAACTAATGAAAAACTGTTTTTT.

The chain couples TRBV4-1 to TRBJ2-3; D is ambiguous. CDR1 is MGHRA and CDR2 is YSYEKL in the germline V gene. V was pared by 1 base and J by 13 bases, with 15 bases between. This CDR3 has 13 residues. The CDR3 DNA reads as TGCGCCAGCAGCCAAGGGTTTAACGTTTTGGAGTATTTT. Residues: CASSQGFNVLEYF.

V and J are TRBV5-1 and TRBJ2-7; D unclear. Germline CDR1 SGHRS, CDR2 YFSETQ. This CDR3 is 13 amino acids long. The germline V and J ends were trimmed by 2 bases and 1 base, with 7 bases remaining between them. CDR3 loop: CASSFELSYEQYF. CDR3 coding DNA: TGCGCCAGCAGCTTTGAGCTTTCCTACGAGCAGTACTTC. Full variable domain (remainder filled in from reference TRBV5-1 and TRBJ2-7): KAGVTQTPRYLIKTRGQQVTLSCSPISGHRSVSWYQQTPGQGLQFLFEYFSETQRNKGNFPGRFSGRQFSNSRSEMNVSTLELGDSALYLCASSFELSYEQYFGPGTRLTVT.

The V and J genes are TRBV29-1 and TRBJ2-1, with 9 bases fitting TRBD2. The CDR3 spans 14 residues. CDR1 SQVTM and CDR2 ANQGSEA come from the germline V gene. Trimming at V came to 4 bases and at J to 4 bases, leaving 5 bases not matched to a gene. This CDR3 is CSVGPSGVYNEQFF. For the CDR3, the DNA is TGCAGCGTTGGCCCTAGCGGGGTATACAATGAGCAGTTCTTC.

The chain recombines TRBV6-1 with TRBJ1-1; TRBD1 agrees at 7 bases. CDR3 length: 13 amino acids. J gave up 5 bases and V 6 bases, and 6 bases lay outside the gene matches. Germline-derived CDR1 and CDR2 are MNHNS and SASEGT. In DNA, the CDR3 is TGTGCCAGCAGGATGGACAGGCGAACTGAAGCTTTCTTT. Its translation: CASRMDRRTEAFF.

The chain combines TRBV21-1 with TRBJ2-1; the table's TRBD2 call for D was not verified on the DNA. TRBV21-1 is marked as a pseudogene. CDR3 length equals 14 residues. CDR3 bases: TGTGCCAGCAGCATATGCGGGATTCCCAATGAGCAGTTCTTC. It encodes CASSICGIPNEQFF.

As DNA, the CDR3 is TGTGCCAGCAGTCCGGGACAGAGCTCCTACAATGAGCAGTTCTTC. Translation gives CASSPGQSSYNEQFF. The rearrangement links TRBV6-6 to TRBJ2-1, with 7 bases fitting TRBD1. CDR1 is MNHNY and CDR2 is SVGAGI in the germline V gene (reference sequence). The CDR3 totals 15 residues. Germline trimming cut 5 bases from V and 0 bases from J; bases unmatched to any gene: 4.

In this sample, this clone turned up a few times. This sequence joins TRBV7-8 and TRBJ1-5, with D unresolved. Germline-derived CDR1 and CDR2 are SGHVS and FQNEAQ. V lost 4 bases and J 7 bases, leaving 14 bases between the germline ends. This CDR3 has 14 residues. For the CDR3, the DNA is TGTGCCAGCAGCTCGATTGGGGATCGGCAGCCCCAGCATTTT. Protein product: CASSSIGDRQPQHF.

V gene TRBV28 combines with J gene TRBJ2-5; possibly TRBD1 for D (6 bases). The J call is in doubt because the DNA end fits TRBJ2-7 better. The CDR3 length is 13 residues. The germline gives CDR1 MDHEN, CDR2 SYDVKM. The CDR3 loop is CASREDSSYEQYF. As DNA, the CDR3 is TGTGCCAGCAGGGAGGACAGCTCCTACGAGCAGTACTTC.

The CDR3 DNA reads as TGTGCCAGCAGTCCACTAGCGGGAGCTGGCGGGGAGCTGTTTTTT. Translating gives CASSPLAGAGGELFF. The chain employs TRBV27 and TRBJ2-2; TRBD2 matches at 11 bases. Germline V gene sequence: CDR1 MNHEY, CDR2 SMNVEV (reference sequence). The CDR3 has 15 amino acids. The junction had 6 bases not matched to a gene; V was cut back by 5 bases and J by 7 bases.

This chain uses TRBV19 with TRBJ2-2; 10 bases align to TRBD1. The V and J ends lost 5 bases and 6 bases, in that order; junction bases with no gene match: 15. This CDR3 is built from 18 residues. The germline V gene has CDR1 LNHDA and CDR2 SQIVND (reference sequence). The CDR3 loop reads CASSLLFGRDRGPGELFF. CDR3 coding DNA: TGTGCCAGTAGTTTACTATTCGGGCGGGACAGGGGACCCGGGGAGCTGTTTTTT.

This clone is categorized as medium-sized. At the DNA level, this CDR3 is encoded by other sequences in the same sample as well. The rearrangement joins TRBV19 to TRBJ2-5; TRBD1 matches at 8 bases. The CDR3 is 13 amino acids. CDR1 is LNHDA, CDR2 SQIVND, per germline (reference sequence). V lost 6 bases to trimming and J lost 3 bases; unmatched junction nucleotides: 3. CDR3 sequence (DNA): TGTGCCAGTAGCTCGACAGGGGAAGAGACCCAGTACTTC. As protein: CASSSTGEETQYF.

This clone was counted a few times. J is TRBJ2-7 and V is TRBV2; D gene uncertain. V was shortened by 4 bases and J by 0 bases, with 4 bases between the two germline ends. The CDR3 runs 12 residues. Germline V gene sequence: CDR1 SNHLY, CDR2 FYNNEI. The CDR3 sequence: CASSGSSYEQYF. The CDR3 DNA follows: TGTGCCAGCAGTGGATCCTCCTACGAGCAGTACTTC.

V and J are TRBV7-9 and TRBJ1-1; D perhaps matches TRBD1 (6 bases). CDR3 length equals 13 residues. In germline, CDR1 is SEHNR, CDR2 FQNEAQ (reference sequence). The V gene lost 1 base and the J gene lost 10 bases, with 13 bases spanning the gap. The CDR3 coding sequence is TGTGCCAGCAGCTTAGAAACCCGAGGGGGAGCTTTCTTT. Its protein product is CASSLETRGGAFF.

In nucleotides, the CDR3 is TGTGCCAGCAGCACCCGGGACAATGAGCAGTTCTTC. Encoded protein: CASSTRDNEQFF. This chain links TRBV7-8 with TRBJ2-1; D is undetermined. This CDR3 is 12 amino acids long. The V gene's germline CDR1 is SGHVS and CDR2 FQNEAQ. Trimming stripped 5 bases from V and 5 bases from J, with 7 bases between.

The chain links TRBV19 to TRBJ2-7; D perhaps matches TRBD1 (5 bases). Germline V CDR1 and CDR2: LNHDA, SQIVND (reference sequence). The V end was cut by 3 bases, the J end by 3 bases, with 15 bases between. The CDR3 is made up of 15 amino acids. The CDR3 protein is CASSMGRMTVYEQYF. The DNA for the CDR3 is TGTGCCAGTAGTATGGGCCGGATGACAGTCTACGAGCAGTACTTC.

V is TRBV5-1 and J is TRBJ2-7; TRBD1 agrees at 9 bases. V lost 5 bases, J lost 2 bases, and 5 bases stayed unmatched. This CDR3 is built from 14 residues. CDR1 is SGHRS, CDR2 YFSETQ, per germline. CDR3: CASREGQGTYEQYF. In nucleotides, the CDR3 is TGCGCCAGCAGAGAGGGACAGGGTACCTACGAGCAGTACTTC. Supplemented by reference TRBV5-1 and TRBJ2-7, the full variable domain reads KAGVTQTPRYLIKTRGQQVTLSCSPISGHRSVSWYQQTPGQGLQFLFEYFSETQRNKGNFPGRFSGRQFSNSRSEMNVSTLELGDSALYLCASREGQGTYEQYFGPGTRLTVT.